This T cell receptor (beta chain) stems from a study of shared clonotypes between healthy human individuals. V lost 1 base and J 6 bases, leaving 14 bases between the germline ends. The CDR3 is 15 amino acids. Germline-derived CDR1 and CDR2 are SGHKS and YYEKEE (reference sequence). Study findings and constraints: Clonotype sharing across donors was expected to vary with sequencing depth. Clonotypes which were not shared had lower generation probabilities than clonotypes that all four donors shared.

With respect to this clone: Its target is unknown.

Assay used: immunoSEQ multiplex PCR; TCRdb lists only in-frame clones, some missing. This table holds about 230,000 clones, 50% to 80% found once. The sequencing input was memory CD4+ T cells sorted from blood. The sample's subset: CD45RA-negative fraction. This clonotype was obtained from a man aged 25-45 years in good health. J is TRBJ2-1 and V is TRBV5-5, with a possible D match to TRBD2 (6 bases). The DNA of the CDR3 is TGTGCCAGCAGCTTGAGGCTAGCGATAGGCAATGAGCAGTTCTTC. It translates to CASSLRLAIGNEQFF.